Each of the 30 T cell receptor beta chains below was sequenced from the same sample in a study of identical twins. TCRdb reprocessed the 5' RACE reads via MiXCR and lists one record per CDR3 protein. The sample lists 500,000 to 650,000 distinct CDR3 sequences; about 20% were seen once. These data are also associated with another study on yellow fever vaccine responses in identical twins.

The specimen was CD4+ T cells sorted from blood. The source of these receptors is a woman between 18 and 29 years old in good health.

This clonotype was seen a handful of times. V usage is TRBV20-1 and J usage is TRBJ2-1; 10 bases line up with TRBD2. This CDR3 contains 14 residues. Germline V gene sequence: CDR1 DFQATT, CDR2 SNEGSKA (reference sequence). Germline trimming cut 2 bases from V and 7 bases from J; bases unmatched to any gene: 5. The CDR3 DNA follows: TGCAGTGCTAGATTCCTAGCGGGAGATAATGAGCAGTTCTTC. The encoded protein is CSARFLAGDNEQFF.

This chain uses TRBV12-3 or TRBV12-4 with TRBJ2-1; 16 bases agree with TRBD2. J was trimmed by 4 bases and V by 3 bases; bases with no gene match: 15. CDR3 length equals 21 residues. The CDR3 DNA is TGTGCCAGCAGTTTCAACCCGGGACTAGCGGGAGGGGATAAATCATACAATGAGCAGTTCTTC. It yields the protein CASSFNPGLAGGDKSYNEQFF.

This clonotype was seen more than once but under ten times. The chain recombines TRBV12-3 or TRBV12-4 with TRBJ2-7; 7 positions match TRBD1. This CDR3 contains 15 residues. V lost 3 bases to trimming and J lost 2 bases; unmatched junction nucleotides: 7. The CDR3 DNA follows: TGTGCCAGCAGTTTTGACAGGGATAATGCCTACGAGCAGTACTTC. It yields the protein CASSFDRDNAYEQYF.

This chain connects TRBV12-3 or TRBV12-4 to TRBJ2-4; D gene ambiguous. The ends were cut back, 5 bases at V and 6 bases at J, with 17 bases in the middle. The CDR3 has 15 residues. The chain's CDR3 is CASSPRAGDVNIQYF. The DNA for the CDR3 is TGTGCCAGCAGTCCCCGCGCAGGCGATGTAAACATTCAGTACTTC.

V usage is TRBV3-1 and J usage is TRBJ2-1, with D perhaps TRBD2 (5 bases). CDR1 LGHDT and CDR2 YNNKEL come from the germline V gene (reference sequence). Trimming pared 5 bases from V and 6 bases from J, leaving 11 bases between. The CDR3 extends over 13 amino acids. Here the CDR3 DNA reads TGTGCCAGCAGCAGGACTTGGCGCAATGAGCAGTTCTTC. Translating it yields CASSRTWRNEQFF.

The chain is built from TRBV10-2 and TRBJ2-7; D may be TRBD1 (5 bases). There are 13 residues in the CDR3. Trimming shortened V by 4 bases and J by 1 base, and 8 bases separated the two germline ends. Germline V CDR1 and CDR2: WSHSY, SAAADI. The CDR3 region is CASSGRESYEQYV. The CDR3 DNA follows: TGCGCCAGCAGTGGCAGGGAATCCTACGAGCAGTACGTC.

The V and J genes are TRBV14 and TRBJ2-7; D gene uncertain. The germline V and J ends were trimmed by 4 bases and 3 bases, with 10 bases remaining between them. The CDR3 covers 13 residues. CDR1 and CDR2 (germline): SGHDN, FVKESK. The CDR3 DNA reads TGTGCCAGCAGCCCTCGACGGGTCTACGAGCAGTACTTC. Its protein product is CASSPRRVYEQYF.

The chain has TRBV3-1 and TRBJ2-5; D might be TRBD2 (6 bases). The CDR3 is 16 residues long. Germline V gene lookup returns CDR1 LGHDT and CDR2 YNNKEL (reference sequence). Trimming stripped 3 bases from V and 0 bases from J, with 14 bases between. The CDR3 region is CASSQGLAQYQETQYF. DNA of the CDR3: TGTGCCAGCAGCCAGGGTCTAGCGCAGTACCAAGAGACCCAGTACTTC.

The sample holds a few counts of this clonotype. The CDR3 DNA sequence: TGCGCCAGCAGCCGAGGGGAGGGGCTCGTAGGTGGCTACACCTTC. It translates to CASSRGEGLVGGYTF. This chain uses TRBV4-1 with TRBJ1-2, with a tentative D call TRBD1 (5 bases). The CDR3 runs to 15 residues. The V and J ends lost 4 bases and 7 bases respectively, with 19 bases between them. Germline loops: CDR1 MGHRA, CDR2 YSYEKL.

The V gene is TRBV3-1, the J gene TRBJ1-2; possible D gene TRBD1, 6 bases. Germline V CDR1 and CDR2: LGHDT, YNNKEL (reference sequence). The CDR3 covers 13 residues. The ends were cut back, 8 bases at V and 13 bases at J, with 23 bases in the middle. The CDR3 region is CASGSTGPGGSTF. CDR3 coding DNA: TGTGCCAGCGGCTCAACAGGGCCGGGGGGTTCCACCTTC.

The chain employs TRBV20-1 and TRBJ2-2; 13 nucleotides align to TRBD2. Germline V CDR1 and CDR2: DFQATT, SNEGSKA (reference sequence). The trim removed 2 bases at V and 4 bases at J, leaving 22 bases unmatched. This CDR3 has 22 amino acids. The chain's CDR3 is CSARWGSGLAGVLSGSTGELFF. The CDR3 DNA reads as TGCAGTGCTAGATGGGGGTCCGGACTAGCGGGAGTTCTCTCGGGGTCCACCGGGGAGCTGTTTTTT.

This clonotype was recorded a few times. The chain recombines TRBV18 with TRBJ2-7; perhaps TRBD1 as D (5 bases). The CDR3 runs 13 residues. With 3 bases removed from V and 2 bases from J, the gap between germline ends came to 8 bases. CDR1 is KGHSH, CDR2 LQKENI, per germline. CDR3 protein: CASSPQGAYEQYF. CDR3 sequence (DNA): TGTGCCAGCTCACCTCAAGGGGCCTACGAGCAGTACTTC.

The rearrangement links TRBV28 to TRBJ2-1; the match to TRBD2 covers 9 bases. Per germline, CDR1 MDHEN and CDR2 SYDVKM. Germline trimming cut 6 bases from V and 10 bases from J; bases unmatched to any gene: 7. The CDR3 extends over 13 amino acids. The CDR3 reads CASRGGRAGEQFF. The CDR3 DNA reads TGTGCCAGCAGGGGCGGGAGGGCCGGGGAGCAGTTCTTC.

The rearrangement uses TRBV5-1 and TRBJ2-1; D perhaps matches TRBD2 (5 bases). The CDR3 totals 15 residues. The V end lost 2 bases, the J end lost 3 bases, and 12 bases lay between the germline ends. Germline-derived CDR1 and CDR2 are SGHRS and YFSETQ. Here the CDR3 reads CASSLAVTSYNEQFF. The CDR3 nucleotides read TGCGCCAGCAGCTTAGCGGTGACCAGCTACAATGAGCAGTTCTTC.

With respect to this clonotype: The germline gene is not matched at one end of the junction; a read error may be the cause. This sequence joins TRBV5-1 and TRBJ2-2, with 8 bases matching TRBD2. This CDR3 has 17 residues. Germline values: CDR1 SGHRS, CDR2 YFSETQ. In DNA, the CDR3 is TGCGCCAGCAGCTTGAATCTACTAGCGGCTAACACCTGGGAGCTGTTTTTT. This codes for CASSLNLLAANTWELFF.

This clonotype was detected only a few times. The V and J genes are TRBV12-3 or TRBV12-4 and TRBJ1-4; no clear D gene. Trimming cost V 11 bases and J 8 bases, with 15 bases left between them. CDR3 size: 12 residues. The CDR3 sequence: CAAIKSGEKLFF. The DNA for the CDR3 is TGTGCCGCGATTAAGTCGGGGGAAAAACTGTTTTTT.

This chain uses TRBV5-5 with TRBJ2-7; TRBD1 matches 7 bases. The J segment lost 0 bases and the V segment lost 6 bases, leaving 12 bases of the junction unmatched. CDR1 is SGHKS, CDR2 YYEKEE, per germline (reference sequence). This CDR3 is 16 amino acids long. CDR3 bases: TGTGCCAGCACCTGGGCAGGGGGTCTCGGCTCCTACGAGCAGTACTTC. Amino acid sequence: CASTWAGGLGSYEQYF.

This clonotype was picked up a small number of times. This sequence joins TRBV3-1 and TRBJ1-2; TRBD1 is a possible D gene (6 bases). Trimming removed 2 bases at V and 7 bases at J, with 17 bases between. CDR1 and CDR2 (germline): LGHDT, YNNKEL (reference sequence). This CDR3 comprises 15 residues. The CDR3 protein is CASSQQQGSTSGYTF. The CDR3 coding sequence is TGTGCCAGCAGCCAACAACAGGGATCAACGAGTGGCTACACCTTC.

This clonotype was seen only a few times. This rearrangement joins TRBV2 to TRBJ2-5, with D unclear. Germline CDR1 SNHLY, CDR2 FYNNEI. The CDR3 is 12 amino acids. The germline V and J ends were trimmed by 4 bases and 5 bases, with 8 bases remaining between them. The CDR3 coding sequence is TGTGCCAGCAGTGCTCCGGTGGAGACCCAGTACTTC. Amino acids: CASSAPVETQYF. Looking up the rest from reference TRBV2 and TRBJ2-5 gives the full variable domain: EPEVTQTPSHQVTQMGQEVILRCVPISNHLYFYWYRQILGQKVEFLVSFYNNEISEKSEIFDDQFSVERPDGSNFTLKIRSTKLEDSAMYFCASSAPVETQYFGPGTRLLVL.

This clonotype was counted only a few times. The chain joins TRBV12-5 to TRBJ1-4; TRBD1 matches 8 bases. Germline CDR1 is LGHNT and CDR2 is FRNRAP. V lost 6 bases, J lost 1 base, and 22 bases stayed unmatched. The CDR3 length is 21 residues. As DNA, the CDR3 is TGTGCTAGTGGCCACGTCCCCTACGGACAGGGTTTTCTTATAACTAATGAAAAACTGTTTTTT. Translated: CASGHVPYGQGFLITNEKLFF.

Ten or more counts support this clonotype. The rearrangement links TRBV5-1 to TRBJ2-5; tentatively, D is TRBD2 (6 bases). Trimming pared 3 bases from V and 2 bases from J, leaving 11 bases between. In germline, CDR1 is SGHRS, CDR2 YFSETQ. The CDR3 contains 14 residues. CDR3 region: CASSSGTSQETQYF. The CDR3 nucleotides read TGCGCCAGCAGCTCCGGGACTTCTCAAGAGACCCAGTACTTC.

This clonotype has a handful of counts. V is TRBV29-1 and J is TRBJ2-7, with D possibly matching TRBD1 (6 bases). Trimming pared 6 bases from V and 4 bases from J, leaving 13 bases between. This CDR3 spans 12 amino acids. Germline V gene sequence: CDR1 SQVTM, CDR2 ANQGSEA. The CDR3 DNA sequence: TGCAGCGTGAGACAGGCTGCGTACGAGCAGTACTTC. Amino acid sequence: CSVRQAAYEQYF.

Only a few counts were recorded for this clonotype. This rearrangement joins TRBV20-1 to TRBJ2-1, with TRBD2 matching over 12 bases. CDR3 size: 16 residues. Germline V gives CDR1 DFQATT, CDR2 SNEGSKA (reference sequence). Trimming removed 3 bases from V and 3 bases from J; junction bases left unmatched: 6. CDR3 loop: CSASRPSGGVYNEQFF. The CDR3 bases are TGCAGTGCTAGTAGGCCTAGCGGGGGGGTCTACAATGAGCAGTTCTTC.

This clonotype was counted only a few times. This chain's CDR3 is CASSRPGQYNEQFF. The CDR3, as DNA: TGTGCCAGCTCCCGCCCAGGGCAGTACAATGAGCAGTTCTTC. This chain links TRBV6-1 with TRBJ2-1, with TRBD1 as a possible D gene (5 bases). Germline V lookup: CDR1 MNHNS, CDR2 SASEGT. This CDR3 is 14 amino acids long. V was clipped by 8 bases and J by 4 bases, with 15 bases between them.

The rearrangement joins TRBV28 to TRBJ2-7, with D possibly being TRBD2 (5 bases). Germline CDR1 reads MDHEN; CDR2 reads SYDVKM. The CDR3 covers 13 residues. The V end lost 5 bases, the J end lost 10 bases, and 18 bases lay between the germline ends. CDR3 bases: TGTGCCAGCAGTCGCCAAGGCCCGAGGGAACAGTACTTC. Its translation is CASSRQGPREQYF.

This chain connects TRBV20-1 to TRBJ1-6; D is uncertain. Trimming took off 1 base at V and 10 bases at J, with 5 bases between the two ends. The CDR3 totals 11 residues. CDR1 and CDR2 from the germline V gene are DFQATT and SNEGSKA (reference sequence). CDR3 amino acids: CSARAGSPLHF. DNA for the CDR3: TGCAGTGCTAGAGCCGGGTCACCCCTCCACTTT.

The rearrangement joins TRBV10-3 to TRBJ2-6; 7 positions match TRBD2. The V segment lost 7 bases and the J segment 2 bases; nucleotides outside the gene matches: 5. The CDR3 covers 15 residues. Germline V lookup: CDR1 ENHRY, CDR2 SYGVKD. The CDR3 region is CAINLGGTGANVLTF. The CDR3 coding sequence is TGTGCCATCAACTTGGGGGGGACTGGGGCCAACGTCCTGACTTTC.

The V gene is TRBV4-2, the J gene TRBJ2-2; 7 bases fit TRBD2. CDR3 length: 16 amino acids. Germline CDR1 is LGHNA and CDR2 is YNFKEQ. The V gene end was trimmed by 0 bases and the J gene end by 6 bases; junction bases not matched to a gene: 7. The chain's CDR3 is CASSQEAGTVAGELFF. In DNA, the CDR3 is TGTGCCAGCAGCCAAGAAGCGGGGACCGTCGCCGGGGAGCTGTTTTTT.

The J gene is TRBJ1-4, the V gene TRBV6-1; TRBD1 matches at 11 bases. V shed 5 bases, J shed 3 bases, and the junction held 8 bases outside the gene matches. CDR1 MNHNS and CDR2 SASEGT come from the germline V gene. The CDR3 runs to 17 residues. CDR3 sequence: CASSKGQGEFPNEKLFF. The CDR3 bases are TGTGCCAGCAGTAAGGGACAGGGGGAGTTCCCTAATGAAAAACTGTTTTTT.

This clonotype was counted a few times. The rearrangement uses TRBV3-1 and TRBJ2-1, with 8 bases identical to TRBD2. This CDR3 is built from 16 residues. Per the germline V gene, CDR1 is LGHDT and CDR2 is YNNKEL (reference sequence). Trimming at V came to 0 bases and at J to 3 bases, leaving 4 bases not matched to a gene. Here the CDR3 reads CASSQDGGGLYNEQFF. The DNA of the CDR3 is TGTGCCAGCAGCCAAGACGGGGGGGGCCTCTACAATGAGCAGTTCTTC.